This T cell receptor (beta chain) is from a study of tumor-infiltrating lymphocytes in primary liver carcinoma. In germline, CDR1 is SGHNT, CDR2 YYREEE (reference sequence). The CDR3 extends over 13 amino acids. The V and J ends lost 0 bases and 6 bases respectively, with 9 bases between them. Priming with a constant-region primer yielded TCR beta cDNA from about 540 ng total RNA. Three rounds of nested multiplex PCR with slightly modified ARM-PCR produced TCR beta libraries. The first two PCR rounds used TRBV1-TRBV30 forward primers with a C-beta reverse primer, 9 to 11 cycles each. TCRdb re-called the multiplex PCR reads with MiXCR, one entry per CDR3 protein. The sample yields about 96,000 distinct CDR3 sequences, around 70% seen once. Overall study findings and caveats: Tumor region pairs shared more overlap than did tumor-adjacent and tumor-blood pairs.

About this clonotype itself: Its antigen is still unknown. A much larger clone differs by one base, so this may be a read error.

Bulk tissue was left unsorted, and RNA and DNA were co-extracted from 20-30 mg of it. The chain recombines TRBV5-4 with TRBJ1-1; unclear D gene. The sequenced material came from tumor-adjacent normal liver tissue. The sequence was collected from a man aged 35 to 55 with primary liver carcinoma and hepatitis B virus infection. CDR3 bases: TGTGCCAGCAGCTTGGGGCGGTGCGCTGAAGCTTTCTTT. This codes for CASSLGRCAEAFF.